The entry below gives a single TCR beta chain sequence along with its context. These data originate in a study of blood T cell repertoires in COVID-19. Across the study: The analysed material was cDNA or gDNA that came from T cells, B-cell-depleted T cells, or PBMCs.

With 1 base clipped from V and 0 bases from J, the junction kept 6 bases outside the gene matches. CDR1 LGHNA and CDR2 YNFKEQ come from the germline V gene. The CDR3 runs to 17 residues. The repertoire was sequenced with immunoSEQ multiplex PCR; TCRdb's copy has only in-frame clones and lacks some. The sample lists fewer than 400,000 clones; more than 85% were seen once. Sequencing was performed on PBMCs or T cells enriched from blood (not recorded which). The V and J genes are TRBV4-2 and TRBJ2-1, with 7 bases identical to TRBD2. This receptor was taken from a woman in her twenties or thirties who had recovered from COVID-19. CDR3 DNA: TGTGCCAGCAGCCAAGGGCCTCTAGCGGCCTCCTACAATGAGCAGTTCTTC. Amino acid sequence: CASSQGPLAASYNEQFF.